This TCR beta chain stems from a study of blood T cell repertoires in COVID-19. Study summary: The United States, Italy and Spain supplied acute and convalescent COVID-19 samples. Nucleic acid was either cDNA or gDNA, and it came from T cells, B-cell-depleted T cells, or PBMCs.

Germline V lookup: CDR1 SGHTS, CDR2 YDEGEE. Trimming left V 4 bases short and J 5 bases short, with 9 bases between. The CDR3 has 13 residues. Methods used by the authors: Amplifying reference gene primers gave estimates of nucleated cell counts. Some clones are missing from TCRdb's copy, which holds only in-frame ones; the method was immunoSEQ multiplex PCR. V and J calls and clone size are given by that table; D and trimming were obtained from the DNA. The sample has tens of thousands of clones; around 88% are singletons. The sequence was collected from a woman of 80 years or more with active or convalescent COVID-19. The chain has TRBV5-8 and TRBJ2-2, with a possible D match to TRBD2 (5 bases). Sequencing was performed on peripheral blood. This CDR3 reads CASSQSGTGELFF. The CDR3 bases are TGTGCCAGCAGCCAGAGCGGTACCGGGGAGCTGTTTTTT.